This record concerns one T cell receptor beta chain sequence. In the original analysis: Estimation of nucleated cell counts relied on the amplification of reference gene primers. Some clones are missing from TCRdb's copy, which holds only in-frame ones; the method was immunoSEQ multiplex PCR. V and J calls and clone size are those listed in that table; D and trimming were worked out from the DNA. The sample consists of roughly 250,000 clones, less than 90% of them appearing once. These data originate in a study of blood T cell repertoires in COVID-19. Whole-study context: Specimens from acute and convalescent COVID-19 originated in the United States, Italy and Spain.

Individuals drawn from about two dozen US areas were roughly 18 to 100 years old. Cohort assignment relied on participant-reported clinical history. The CDR3 covers 15 residues. The V gene lost 5 bases and the J gene lost 3 bases, with 17 bases spanning the gap. Germline CDR1 is SGHTA and CDR2 is FQGTGA. Sequenced input: PBMCs or T cells enriched from blood (not recorded which). The chain recombines TRBV7-3 with TRBJ2-7; maybe TRBD2 (5 bases). The receptor was isolated from a woman aged 50 to 65 who had recovered from COVID-19. For the CDR3, the DNA is TGTGCCAGCAGCGCGGAACTAGTCTATAACTACGAGCAGTACTTC. It is translated as CASSAELVYNYEQYF.